This T cell receptor beta chain was captured by sequencing in a study of cytomegalovirus exposure and HLA in healthy donors. Trimming removed 5 bases from V and 3 bases from J, with 8 bases in between. The CDR3 length is 14 residues. Germline V gene lookup returns CDR1 PRHDT and CDR2 FYEKMQ (reference sequence). Both 60 Vbeta primers and 13 Jbeta primers went into the PCR. Sequencing was performed with immunoSEQ multiplex PCR; in TCRdb, only in-frame clones are kept and a portion is missing. The table lists about 160,000 clones, under 80% of them singletons. Sequencing was done on a sample of PBMCs. The receptor's source is a man aged 35-49 years in good health and CMV-seronegative. This chain connects TRBV13 to TRBJ1-6; D is unclear. Written as DNA, the CDR3 is TGTGCCAGCAGCGCCCGGGACTATAATTCACCCCTCCACTTT. The encoded protein is CASSARDYNSPLHF.